These 7 T cell receptor beta chains were all obtained from the same sample, sequenced in a study of CD8+ T cells in alopecia areata. cDNA prepared by RNA extraction and subsequent reverse transcription served as the template for sequencing. Using immunoSEQ multiplex PCR, the repertoire was profiled, and TCRdb retains in-frame clones only, with some absent. The sample yields 40,000 to 50,000 clones, roughly 65% seen once. Specified treatment: oral pan-JAK inhibitor, 5-10 mg twice daily. Here the sequenced sample was CD8+ T cells sorted from blood, taken at week 4, from a patient treated with tofacitinib. The receptors here all came from a human donor with alopecia areata.

The table lists this clone with a few counts. The J gene is TRBJ1-2, the V gene TRBV29-1; 10 nucleotides align to TRBD1. Trimming cost V 5 bases and J 8 bases; bases outside gene matches: 8. Germline V gives CDR1 SQVTM, CDR2 ANQGSEA. The CDR3 extends over 13 amino acids. The chain's CDR3 is CSVPTGGAEGYTF. The CDR3 region has the DNA TGCAGCGTTCCGACAGGGGGCGCGGAGGGCTACACCTTC.

CDR3 protein: CASSLVDNYGYTF. The CDR3 bases are TGTGCCAGCAGTTTAGTAGATAACTATGGCTACACCTTC. J is TRBJ1-2 and V is TRBV27, with unresolved D. Trimming removed 2 bases at V and 1 base at J, with 5 bases between. CDR1 and CDR2 from the germline V gene are MNHEY and SMNVEV (reference sequence). CDR3 length: 13 residues.

The table lists this clone with a few counts. The V gene is TRBV5-1, the J gene TRBJ2-1; either TRBD1 or TRBD2 may fit D (5 bases each). With 0 bases removed from V and 2 bases from J, the gap between germline ends came to 9 bases. This CDR3 is 15 amino acids long. The V gene's germline CDR1 is SGHRS and CDR2 YFSETQ. CDR3 sequence reads: CASSLAEGTYNEQFF. The DNA for the CDR3 is TGCGCCAGCAGCTTGGCCGAGGGGACCTACAATGAGCAGTTCTTC.

The chain links TRBV9 to TRBJ1-6; TRBD1 is a possible D gene (6 bases). Looked up from germline, CDR1 is SGDLS and CDR2 is YYNGEE. CDR3 length equals 12 residues. Between the trimmed V and J ends, which lost 1 base and 10 bases, there was a span of 6 bases. The CDR3 reads CASSVTGSPLHF. CDR3 nucleotide sequence: TGTGCCAGCAGCGTAACAGGGTCACCCCTCCACTTT.

V gene TRBV12-5 combines with J gene TRBJ2-5, with 11 bases fitting TRBD1. J lost 4 bases, V lost 7 bases, and 8 bases had no gene match. Per the germline V gene, CDR1 is LGHNT and CDR2 is FRNRAP. The CDR3 has 15 amino acids. The CDR3 region is CASVMGQGVGETQYF. The DNA for the CDR3 is TGTGCTAGTGTTATGGGACAGGGGGTTGGAGAGACCCAGTACTTC.

This clone showed up just a few times. The CDR3 nucleotides read TGTGCCAGCAGTGCCGGGGCAGTTGGAGATACGCAGTATTTT. It is translated as CASSAGAVGDTQYF. The chain carries TRBV9 and TRBJ2-3; either TRBD1 or TRBD2 may fit D (5 bases each). The CDR3 is 14 residues long. CDR1 SGDLS and CDR2 YYNGEE come from the germline V gene. V lost 5 bases to trimming and J lost 5 bases, with 15 bases between them. Full variable domain (rest looked up from reference TRBV9 and TRBJ2-3): DSGVTQTPKHLITATGQRVTLRCSPRSGDLSVYWYQQSLDQGLQFLIQYYNGEERAKGNILERFSAQQFPDLHSELNLSSLELGDSALYFCASSAGAVGDTQYFGPGTRLTVL.

The chain employs TRBV29-1 and TRBJ2-7; 9 bases match TRBD1. The CDR3 spans 13 residues. J gave up 2 bases and V 6 bases, and 5 bases lay outside the gene matches. Germline V gene sequence: CDR1 SQVTM, CDR2 ANQGSEA. The CDR3 is CSVLGQGTYEQYF. CDR3 DNA: TGCAGCGTATTGGGACAGGGAACCTACGAGCAGTACTTC.